This T cell receptor (beta chain) derives from a study of control samples from healthy donors and cancer patients. Assay used: immunoSEQ multiplex PCR; TCRdb lists only in-frame clones, some missing. The table lists 200,000 to 250,000 clones, 85% to 95% of them singletons. The sequencing input was blood. This receptor was identified in a man aged 50-59 years in good health.

The DNA of the CDR3 is TGTGCCAGCAGCGTAAGCTTAGGGGACGGTAGCAATCAGCCCCAGCATTTT. This gives the protein CASSVSLGDGSNQPQHF. The gene calls are TRBV7-9 and TRBJ1-5, with D possibly being TRBD1 (5 bases). Germline V gives CDR1 SEHNR, CDR2 FQNEAQ (reference sequence). V gave up 5 bases and J gave up 0 bases, with 17 bases separating them. There are 17 residues in the CDR3.